Below are 14 T cell receptor beta chains sequenced from a single sample in a study of blood T cell repertoires in COVID-19 (dated by TCRdb to 2020 to 2022). The library was obtained by the immunoSEQ multiplex PCR assay. TCRdb's version of the immuneACCESS table is confined to in-frame rearrangements and falls short of the full clone set. An unresolved V gene accounts for under half of the shortfall where checked; the remainder is of unknown origin. Across this sample there are roughly 380,000 clones, with roughly 80% seen only once. The ten most abundant clones make up approximately 1% of the sample. The sequencing input was peripheral blood. The receptors originated from a human donor with acute or convalescent COVID-19. The donor label of this sample is uncertain.

This chain connects TRBV5-6 to TRBJ2-1; the match to TRBD2 covers 8 bases. This CDR3 has 15 amino acids. J gave up 4 bases and V 3 bases, and 6 bases lay outside the gene matches. Per the germline V gene, CDR1 is SGHDT and CDR2 is YYEEEE. In DNA, the CDR3 is TGTGCCAGCAGCTGGACTAGCAGATTTTACAATGAGCAGTTCTTC. Translated, it gives CASSWTSRFYNEQFF.

A few counts support this clone. V gene TRBV5-1 combines with J gene TRBJ2-7, with 10 bases that match TRBD1. The CDR3 is made up of 14 amino acids. After removal of 6 bases from V and 5 bases from J, the junction contained 8 bases not matched to a gene. Germline CDR1 and CDR2: SGHRS and YFSETQ. The CDR3 nucleotides read TGCGCCAGCAAATCCCCCGGGACAGGGGACGAGCAGTACTTC. Translating it yields CASKSPGTGDEQYF.

The chain links TRBV6-2 or TRBV6-3 to TRBJ2-7; 8 bases agree with TRBD2. J lost 7 bases, V lost 5 bases, and 13 bases had no gene match. The V gene's germline CDR1 is MNHEY and CDR2 SVGEGT. The CDR3 is 15 residues long. DNA of the CDR3: TGTGCCAGCAGTCCCTGGGTAGCGGGAAGTTGGGAGCAGTACTTC. Translating gives CASSPWVAGSWEQYF.

The chain employs TRBV5-1 and TRBJ2-6; tentatively, D is TRBD1 (6 bases). The CDR3 is 16 residues long. V was pared by 4 bases and J by 2 bases, with 13 bases between. CDR1 is SGHRS, CDR2 YFSETQ, per germline. This CDR3 reads CASSASTGTGANVLTF. The CDR3, as DNA: TGCGCCAGCAGCGCCTCAACAGGGACTGGGGCCAACGTCCTGACTTTC. Filled out from reference TRBV5-1 and TRBJ2-6, the complete variable domain reads KAGVTQTPRYLIKTRGQQVTLSCSPISGHRSVSWYQQTPGQGLQFLFEYFSETQRNKGNFPGRFSGRQFSNSRSEMNVSTLELGDSALYLCASSASTGTGANVLTFGAGSRLTVL.

V gene TRBV12-5 combines with J gene TRBJ2-6; the match to TRBD1 covers 12 bases. J gave up 0 bases and V 5 bases, and 2 bases lay outside the gene matches. Germline V gives CDR1 LGHNT, CDR2 FRNRAP. The CDR3 consists of 17 residues. The CDR3 spells CASGPGQGASGANVLTF. The CDR3 nucleotides read TGTGCTAGTGGTCCGGGACAGGGGGCCTCTGGGGCCAACGTCCTGACTTTC.

This clone showed up many times. The CDR3 nucleotides are TGTGCCAGCAGCTTGGTTGCGGGCATGGTACATGGCTACACCTTC. Protein: CASSLVAGMVHGYTF. The chain joins TRBV5-6 to TRBJ1-2; no clear D. The CDR3 has 15 amino acids. Trimming cost V 0 bases and J 6 bases, with 15 bases left between them. Per the germline V gene, CDR1 is SGHDT and CDR2 is YYEEEE.

The V call is TRBV6-5, the J call TRBJ2-7, with D perhaps matching TRBD1 (5 bases). V lost 7 bases to trimming and J lost 0 bases, with 16 bases between them. The CDR3 loop spans 15 amino acids. Germline values: CDR1 MNHEY, CDR2 SVGAGI. CDR3 sequence reads: CASIGAGHNSYEQYF. The CDR3 DNA is TGTGCCAGCATAGGAGCTGGACACAACTCCTACGAGCAGTACTTC.

The V call is TRBV7-9, the J call TRBJ1-4, with TRBD1 matching 8 bases. The CDR3 has 15 amino acids. Germline V lookup: CDR1 SEHNR, CDR2 FQNEAQ (reference sequence). V lost 5 bases, J lost 5 bases, and 7 bases stayed unmatched. The CDR3 sequence: CASSPTGQENEKLFF. CDR3 sequence (DNA): TGTGCCAGCAGCCCAACGGGACAGGAGAATGAAAAACTGTTTTTT.

The chain joins TRBV11-2 to TRBJ2-3; 7 nucleotides agree with TRBD1. CDR3 length equals 12 residues. In germline, CDR1 is SGHAT, CDR2 FQNNGV. V lost 6 bases and J lost 14; bases outside the gene matches: 11. This CDR3 is CASSRQGWKWYF. The CDR3 DNA sequence: TGTGCCAGCAGTAGACAGGGCTGGAAGTGGTATTTT.

Concerning this clone itself: One end of the junction does not line up with germline, which may come from a read error. The V and J genes are TRBV5-8 and TRBJ1-2; D may be TRBD1 (6 bases). CDR3 size: 10 residues. Germline V CDR1 and CDR2: SGHTS, YDEGEE. The DNA for the CDR3 is TGTGCCAGCAGCTTGGCCCCGGGACACTTC. Amino acids: CASSLAPGHF.

This chain links TRBV18 with TRBJ1-2; D remains ambiguous. With 0 bases removed from V and 4 bases from J, the gap between germline ends came to 9 bases. Germline V CDR1 and CDR2: KGHSH, LQKENI. CDR3 length: 14 amino acids. The CDR3 coding sequence is TGTGCCAGCTCACCACCCGCACGGAGCTATGGCTACACCTTC. This translates into CASSPPARSYGYTF.

V and J are TRBV7-9 and TRBJ2-2, with a possible D match to TRBD2 (5 bases). CDR3 length: 16 residues. Looked up from germline, CDR1 is SEHNR and CDR2 is FQNEAQ (reference sequence). Trimming pared 2 bases from V and 4 bases from J, leaving 14 bases between. The CDR3 protein is CASSLRRRLSTGELFF. The CDR3 DNA reads TGTGCCAGCAGCTTAAGGAGGAGGCTGAGCACCGGGGAGCTGTTTTTT.

The chain carries TRBV7-9 and TRBJ1-4, with D maybe TRBD1 (5 bases). The germline V and J ends were trimmed by 4 bases and 8 bases, with 20 bases remaining between them. Germline V CDR1 and CDR2: SEHNR, FQNEAQ (reference sequence). This CDR3 has 16 amino acids. The CDR3 region is CASSSRTSSWGEKLFF. The CDR3, as DNA: TGTGCCAGCAGCTCAAGGACAAGCTCCTGGGGAGAAAAACTGTTTTTT. Drawing the rest from reference TRBV7-9 and TRBJ1-4, the complete variable domain is DTGVSQNPRHKITKRGQNVTFRCDPISEHNRLYWYRQTLGQGPEFLTYFQNEAQLEKSRLLSDRFSAERPKGSFSTLEIQRTEQGDSAMYLCASSSRTSSWGEKLFFGSGTQLSVL.

The gene calls are TRBV4-1 and TRBJ2-7; 7 bases map to TRBD1. CDR1 is MGHRA and CDR2 is YSYEKL in the germline V gene. CDR3 length: 13 amino acids. V shed 4 bases, J shed 4 bases, and the junction held 4 bases outside the gene matches. CDR3: CASSLRTGYEQYF. The DNA for the CDR3 is TGCGCCAGCAGCCTAAGGACAGGTTACGAGCAGTACTTC.